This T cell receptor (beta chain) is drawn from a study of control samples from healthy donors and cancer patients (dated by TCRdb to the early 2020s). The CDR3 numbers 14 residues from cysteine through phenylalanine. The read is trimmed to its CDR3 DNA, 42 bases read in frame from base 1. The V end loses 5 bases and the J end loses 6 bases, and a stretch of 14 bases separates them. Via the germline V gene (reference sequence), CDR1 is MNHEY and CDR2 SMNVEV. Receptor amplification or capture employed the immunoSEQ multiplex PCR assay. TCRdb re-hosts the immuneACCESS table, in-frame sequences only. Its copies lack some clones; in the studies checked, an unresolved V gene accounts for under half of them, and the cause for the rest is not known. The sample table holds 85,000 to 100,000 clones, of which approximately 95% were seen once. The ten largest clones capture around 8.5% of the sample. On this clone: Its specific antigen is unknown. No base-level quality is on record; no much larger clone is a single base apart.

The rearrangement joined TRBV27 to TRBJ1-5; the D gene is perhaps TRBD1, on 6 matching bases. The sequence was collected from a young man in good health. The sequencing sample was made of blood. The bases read TGTGCCAGCAGTCTACAGGGAGGGGGTCAGCCCCAGCATTTT. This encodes CASSLQGGGQPQHF.